This T cell receptor (beta chain) is from a study of OX40 agonist ivuxolimab in advanced cancers. Study conclusions and caveats: CD4+ and CD8+ T cells in blood underwent clonal expansion by week 6 at 0.1 to 3.0 mg/kg. CD8+ T cells showed, on average, more clonal expansion than CD4+ cells.

V lost 8 bases and J 1 base, leaving 14 bases between the germline ends. The CDR3 loop spans 14 amino acids. In germline, CDR1 is MNHEY, CDR2 SMNVEV (reference sequence). Clones were sequenced by immunoSEQ multiplex PCR, and TCRdb holds only the in-frame ones, with some missing. This repertoire shows tens of thousands of clones, 65% to 85% found once; its top ten account for 13%. Patients with autoimmune history or systemic immunosuppression were excluded. The count of this clone is one. Its antigen is as yet unknown. The clonotype originates from an adult with an advanced solid tumor such as melanoma, head and neck, liver or kidney cancer. The sequencing used CD4+ or CD8+ T cells sorted from blood, collected in a trial of the OX40 agonist ivuxolimab. This chain links TRBV27 with TRBJ2-5, with D possibly TRBD2 on 6 matching bases. The CDR3: CASSPGGFQETQYF. The CDR3 nucleotides read TGTGCCAGCTCCCCCGGGGGATTCCAAGAGACCCAGTACTTC.